This TCR beta chain was captured by sequencing in a study of cytomegalovirus exposure and HLA in healthy donors (TCRdb year 2017). Turning to the overall study: An earlier analysis of several hundred of the donors reported approximately 260 Gb of sequence data and 117 million unique TCR beta sequences obtained from about 180 million T cells. Roughly 290 gigabases of sequencing data and tens of millions of unique TCR sequences made up an early release that covered under 750 HLA-typed donors. Of the roughly 420 genotyped donors, 81% were placed in the genetic ancestry cluster associated with self-reported Caucasian donors. The study aimed to test whether cataloging public T cell receptors could reveal signatures of past pathogen exposure. Using immunosequencing, the study profiled T cell repertoires from roughly 650 subjects and related those repertoires to cytomegalovirus serostatus. In addition to the first cohort of several hundred subjects, a separate validation cohort of approximately 110 different subjects was used. To predict cytomegalovirus infection status, the study combined high-throughput TCR immunosequencing, statistical association of individual TCRs with disease status, and machine learning. A later analysis re-examined previously published TCR beta repertoires from about 670 donors and added high-resolution HLA genotyping to investigate patterns of TCR occurrence. Rather than drawing on any new phenotypic data, the later analysis identified candidate immune exposures from TCR beta sequences and the way those sequences occurred across donors. To decide whether each TCR beta V gene segment behaved as functional or pseudogenic, an earlier analysis of approximately 620 of the donors relied on high-throughput TCR beta sequencing. Donor age, sex, ethnicity and CMV serostatus were compiled alongside the repertoire data. Genome-wide SNP genotypes for about 65% of the roughly 670 donors were used in a later genetic analysis, which treated that subset as a discovery cohort. All discovery cohort repertoires had been generated on a single sequencing platform. HLA typing covered class I and class II loci at four-digit resolution. Typing coverage differed by locus: A, B, C, DRB1 and DQB1 were typed in about 629-630 donors, DQA1 in 500 to 550, DPA1 in around 600, and DPB1 in about 450. Four to six DR-DQ haplotypes were handled as single units for association and clustering, since linkage in the cohort was strong. On average, roughly 250,000 unique TCR beta nucleotide sequences were sequenced per donor among roughly 430 genotyped donors of the cohort, with roughly 19% of those sequences being non-productive. Findings and caveats that apply to the study as a whole: Some IMGT-functional V segments, including TRBV6-2 and TRBV6-3, could not be distinguished by the 87-base-pair reads and were therefore excluded. A cluster of highly shared sequence variants was judged likely to represent a technical artifact of the sequencing pipeline. It was suggested by the authors that the approach could potentially be generalized to other disease states and immunological phenotypes. A further reported finding was that TCR beta sequences accurately predicted the HLA-A and HLA-B alleles for most subjects in the first cohort. Immune exposure information for the cohort was limited to CMV serostatus. In the study, around 160 TCR beta chains were listed as associated with cytomegalovirus. Most TCR sequences were seen in very few donors, while some public TCRs were found in many individuals. In both the original and validation cohorts, the classifier was reported to diagnose cytomegalovirus status with high specificity and sensitivity. At a false discovery rate of 0.05, a later analysis linked about 17,000 TCR beta sequences to specific HLA alleles. In a later genetic analysis, a missense DCLRE1C variant was associated with V-gene and J-gene trimming of TCR beta chains, and the association was replicated in an independent cohort. In a later analysis, the rate of TCR association differed among HLA loci, with DRB1 alleles having the most associated TCRs and HLA-C alleles having the fewest. When HLA alleles, especially DR and DQ, strongly co-occurred, TCR associations were difficult to assign to individual alleles. The presence/absence analyses assumed that sequencing depth was roughly uniform across donors, and that assumption may not be true. A later genetic analysis reported fewer N-insertions in productive TCRs among donors in an Asian-associated ancestry cluster than the roughly 700-donor mean. In vitro tests confirmed that a few of the cytomegalovirus-associated TCR beta chains recognize cytomegalovirus antigens. Compared with equally common non-associated chains, HLA-associated TCR beta chains in a later analysis were more clonally expanded and had lower generation probabilities. A later analysis found that most CMV-associated TCR beta chains appeared HLA-restricted, with HLA associations seemingly driven largely by CMV exposure. Correlated functional status among segregating V segments might reflect linkage disequilibrium, but an unknown experimental factor could not be ruled out. In an earlier analysis of a few hundred of the donors, most TCR beta V segments were observed in productive rearrangements about 90% or about 30% of the time, broadly matching IMGT annotations. Because counts were too low, more than 15 rarely observed V segments, including chromosome 9 orphons, were left out of the earlier analysis of 500 to 650 of the donors. In this cohort, only TCR beta chains were sequenced, and detectable features were limited by the absence of alpha or paired-chain data. In a later analysis, several top co-occurrence clusters were reported to appear linked to parvovirus B19, influenza, CMV and Epstein-Barr virus. Because HLA typing was missing for some donors at each locus, association tests included only the typed subset.

In total, roughly 670 healthy bone marrow donors made up the cohort. Cohort members were all nominally healthy when sampled, although unrecorded immune exposures were likely present. The donor tested CMV seronegative and was one of the 352 seronegative cohort members. A peripheral blood sample was provided by each donor, and peripheral blood mononuclear cells were used for TCR beta sequencing. Genomic DNA was extracted from the blood cell samples with the Qiagen DNeasy Blood Extraction Kit. This clone was recorded only once. Its antigen is not yet known. No qualities accompany the bases; no much larger clone lies one base away. The library was generated by the immunoSEQ multiplex PCR assay. For the multiplex PCR, a mixture combining 60 forward primers for TCR Vbeta segments and 13 reverse primers for TCR Jbeta segments was used. The CDR3 region of rearranged TCR beta genes was amplified from genomic DNA with a multiplex PCR assay. Amplified TCR beta libraries were sequenced as 87-base-pair reads on the Illumina HiSeq System. Per the source publication's procedure: In a later analysis, tens of millions of unique TCR beta chains were counted across the roughly 670 repertoires, and approximately 11 million of these chains were shared by at least two donors. Raw reads were error-corrected and collapsed into unique sequences with a nearest-neighbor algorithm that merged closely related sequences to remove PCR and sequencing errors. V, D and J gene segments were assigned by aligning CDR3 sequences to IMGT reference sequences. For a sequence to be retained, at least a six-nucleotide match to both a V gene segment and a J gene segment was required. Rearrangements were called productive when the CDR3 lacked stop codons and stayed in frame with V and J; all others were non-productive. CDR3 was defined by IMGT convention, running from the second conserved V-encoded cysteine to the conserved J-encoded phenylalanine. The earlier analysis of a few hundred of the donors excluded any sequence lacking an unambiguous match to a single V gene segment. An earlier analysis of 587 of the donors called V segments functional above 56.7% productive rearrangements and segregating when the between-donor standard deviation exceeded 5%. To diagnose cytomegalovirus status from the catalog of TCR beta chain sequences, a statistical classification framework was built. In a later analysis, TCR nucleotide sequences were compared against IMGT/GENE-DB human TR gene sequences so that V and J genes could be assigned. In a later analysis, CDR3 sequences and most-parsimonious VDJ recombination scenarios were assigned using the TCRdist pipeline. In a later analysis, every TCR beta chain was defined by the combination of its CDR3 amino acid sequence and its V-gene family, and reads without a unique V-gene family were dropped. In a later analysis, some 600 highly shared, low-generation-probability nucleotide sequences were removed to address suspected cross-contamination and a sequencing artifact. In a later analysis, a clonal expansion index was calculated for each public chain from normalized within-repertoire ranks of inferred template counts. In a later analysis, generation probabilities were computed using a VDJ recombination model fitted to out-of-frame rearrangements, and the results were checked against IGoR. Hypergeometric tests were used in a later analysis to score TCR-TCR, TCR-HLA and TCR-CMV co-occurrence, with a repertoire-size bias correction applied to the TCR pairs. False discovery rates were estimated in a later analysis by permuting HLA or CMV assignments 20 times. In a later analysis, co-occurring TCRs were grouped with DBSCAN, and TCRdist sequence similarity was added when clustering was performed within HLA-allele-positive subsets. For co-occurrence clustering, repertoires with fewer than 30,000 or more than 120,000 public chains were excluded, along with five repertoires with anomalous nucleotide sharing. TCRdb obtained this table from immuneACCESS and retained in-frame rearrangements with V and J assigned. These tables miss some clones; where compared with another copy, unresolved V genes account for less than half of the shortfall, and the remainder is unexplained. The V and J calls and clone size were taken over from that table, and D and trimming were inferred from the DNA. For this sample the table gives some 65,000 clones, of which approximately 72% were detected only once. Together, the top ten hold approximately 10% of the sample.

The CDR3 goes from the cysteine to the phenylalanine over 16 residues. CDR3 DNA is the only sequence kept; it has 48 bases, read in frame from the first base. As encoded in the germline V gene, CDR1 is SGDLS while CDR2 is YYNGEE. Germline trimming: 4 bases from V, 6 bases from J; junction bases outside gene matches: 6. The V and J segments used are TRBV9 and TRBJ2-1; the junction holds 14 bases that match TRBD2. The source material was PBMCs. This receptor was taken from a young woman in good health and CMV-seronegative. Here is the DNA: TGTGCCAGCAGCCTCCGACTAGCGGGGGGGACCAATGAGCAGTTCTTC. Translated, it gives CASSLRLAGGTNEQFF.